This TCR beta chain was identified in a study of blood T cell repertoires in COVID-19. Methods used by the authors: Cell counts per sample came from amplifying reference gene primers. The table came from immunoSEQ multiplex PCR; TCRdb's copy has only in-frame clones and leaves some out. V and J calls and clone size are those listed in that table; D and trimming were worked out from the DNA. There are 220,000 or so clones in the sample; about 90% occur only once, and about 15% lies in the top ten. V was trimmed by 3 bases and J by 1 base, leaving 7 bases between them. CDR3 size: 15 residues. Germline CDR1 and CDR2: KGHSH and LQKENI. Donors were grouped by their self-reported clinical history.

The sample was PBMCs or T cells enriched from blood (not recorded which). This chain uses TRBV18 with TRBJ1-6; D gene ambiguous. The receptor was derived from a young man who had been exposed to COVID-19. The CDR3 sequence: CASSPGSSYNSPLHF. CDR3 sequence (DNA): TGTGCCAGCTCACCCGGGTCGTCCTATAATTCACCCCTCCACTTT. The whole variable domain, remainder taken from reference TRBV18 and TRBJ1-6, is NAGVMQNPRHLVRRRGQEARLRCSPMKGHSHVYWYRQLPEEGLKFMVYLQKENIIDESGMPKERFSAEFPKEGPSILRIQQVVRGDSAAYFCASSPGSSYNSPLHFGNGTRLTVT.